This TCR beta chain emerged from a study of CD8 T cells in ankylosing spondylitis. General observations from the study: Characteristic, it appeared, of ankylosing spondylitis blood was a TCR beta motif of roughly eight highly homologous variants.

Concerning this clonotype: Antigen specificity is unknown.

Germline values: CDR1 DFQATT, CDR2 SNEGSKA (reference sequence). Trimming took off 5 bases at V and 2 bases at J, with 10 bases between the two ends. CDR3 length: 12 residues. One entry per CDR3 protein results from TCRdb running MiXCR on the 5' RACE reads. The sample contains hundreds of thousands of distinct CDR3 sequences, approximately 10% of which appear only once. The sequence was obtained from a male donor with ankylosing spondylitis. V gene TRBV20-1 combines with J gene TRBJ2-7; tentatively, D is TRBD2 (5 bases). The sequenced sample consisted of blood, either unsorted or a sorted T cell fraction (not recorded which). CDR3 sequence reads: CSAEPGTYEQYF. The CDR3 coding sequence is TGCAGTGCTGAACCCGGGACCTACGAGCAGTACTTC.